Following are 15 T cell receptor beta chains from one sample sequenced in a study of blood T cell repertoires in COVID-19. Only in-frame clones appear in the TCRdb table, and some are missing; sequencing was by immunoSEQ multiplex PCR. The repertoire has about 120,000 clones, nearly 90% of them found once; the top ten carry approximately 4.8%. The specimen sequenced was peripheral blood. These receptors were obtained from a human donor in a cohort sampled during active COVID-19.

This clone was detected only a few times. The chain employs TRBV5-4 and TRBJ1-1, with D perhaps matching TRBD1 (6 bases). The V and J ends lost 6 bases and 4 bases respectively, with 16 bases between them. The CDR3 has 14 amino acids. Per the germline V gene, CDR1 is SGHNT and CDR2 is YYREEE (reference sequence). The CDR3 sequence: CASTQTGTGTEAFF. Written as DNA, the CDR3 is TGTGCCAGCACTCAAACAGGGACCGGCACTGAAGCTTTCTTT.

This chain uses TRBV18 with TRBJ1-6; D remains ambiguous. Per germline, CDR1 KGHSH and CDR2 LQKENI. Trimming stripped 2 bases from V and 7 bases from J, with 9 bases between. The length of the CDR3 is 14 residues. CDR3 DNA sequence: TGTGCCAGCTCACCAGGGGAGGGAAATTCACCCCTCCACTTT. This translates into CASSPGEGNSPLHF.

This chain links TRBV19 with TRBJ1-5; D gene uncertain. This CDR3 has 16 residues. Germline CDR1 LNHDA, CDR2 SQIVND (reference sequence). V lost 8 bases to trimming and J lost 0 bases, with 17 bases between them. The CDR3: CASGPELPYSNQPQHF. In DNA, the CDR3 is TGTGCCAGTGGGCCGGAATTACCTTATAGCAATCAGCCCCAGCATTTT.

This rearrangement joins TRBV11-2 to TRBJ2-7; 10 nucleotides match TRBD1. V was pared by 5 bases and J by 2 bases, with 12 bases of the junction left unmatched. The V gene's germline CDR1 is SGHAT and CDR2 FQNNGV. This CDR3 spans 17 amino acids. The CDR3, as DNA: TGTGCCAGCAGCCACCCCCGAACCGGGACAGGGGCCTACGAGCAGTACTTC. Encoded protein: CASSHPRTGTGAYEQYF.

Here the CDR3 reads CASVRGGGRQPQHF. In DNA form, the CDR3 reads TGTGCCAGTGTTCGAGGCGGAGGGAGGCAGCCCCAGCATTTT. The rearrangement joins TRBV19 to TRBJ1-5; D is ambiguous. The CDR3 runs 14 residues. The germline CDR1 and CDR2 sequences are LNHDA and SQIVND (reference sequence). Trimming stripped 8 bases from V and 7 bases from J, with 18 bases between.

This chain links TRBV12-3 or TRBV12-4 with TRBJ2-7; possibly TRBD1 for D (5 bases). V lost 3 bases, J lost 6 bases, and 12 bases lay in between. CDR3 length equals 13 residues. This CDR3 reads CASSFIQGSEQYF. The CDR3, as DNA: TGTGCCAGCAGTTTTATTCAGGGTAGCGAGCAGTACTTC.

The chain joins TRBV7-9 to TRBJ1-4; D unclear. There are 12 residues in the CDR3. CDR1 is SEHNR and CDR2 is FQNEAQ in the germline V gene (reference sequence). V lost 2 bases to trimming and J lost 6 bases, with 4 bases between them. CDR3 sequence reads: CASSLQDEKLFF. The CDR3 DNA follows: TGTGCCAGCAGCTTACAGGATGAAAAACTGTTTTTT. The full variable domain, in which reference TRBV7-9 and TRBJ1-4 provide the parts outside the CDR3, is DTGVSQNPRHKITKRGQNVTFRCDPISEHNRLYWYRQTLGQGPEFLTYFQNEAQLEKSRLLSDRFSAERPKGSFSTLEIQRTEQGDSAMYLCASSLQDEKLFFGSGTQLSVL.

This CDR3 is CASSLPDRRSGNTIYF. The CDR3 nucleotides are TGTGCCAGCAGTTTGCCTGACAGGCGCTCTGGAAACACCATATATTTT. This rearrangement joins TRBV28 to TRBJ1-3, with D possibly being TRBD1 (6 bases). The CDR3 spans 16 residues. CDR1 MDHEN and CDR2 SYDVKM come from the germline V gene. V lost 3 bases and J 0 bases, leaving 12 bases between the germline ends.

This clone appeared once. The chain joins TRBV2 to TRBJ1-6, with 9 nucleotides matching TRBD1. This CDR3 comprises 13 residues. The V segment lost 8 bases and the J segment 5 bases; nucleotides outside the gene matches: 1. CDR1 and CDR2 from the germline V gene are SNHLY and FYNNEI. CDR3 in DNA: TGTGCCAGCGGACAGGGGAATAATTCACCCCTCCACTTT. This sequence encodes CASGQGNNSPLHF.

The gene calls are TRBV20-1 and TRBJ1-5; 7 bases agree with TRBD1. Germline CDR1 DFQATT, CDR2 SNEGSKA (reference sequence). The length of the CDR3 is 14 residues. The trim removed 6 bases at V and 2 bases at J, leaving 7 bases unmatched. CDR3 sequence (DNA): TGCAGTGCCAGTAGGGGGCCGGGCAATCAGCCCCAGCATTTT. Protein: CSASRGPGNQPQHF.

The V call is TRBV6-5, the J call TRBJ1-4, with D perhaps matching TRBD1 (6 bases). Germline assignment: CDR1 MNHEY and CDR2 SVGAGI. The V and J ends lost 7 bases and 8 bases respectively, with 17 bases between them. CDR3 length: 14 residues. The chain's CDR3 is CASILSGVGEKLFF. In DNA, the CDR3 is TGTGCCAGCATCTTGTCAGGGGTAGGGGAAAAACTGTTTTTT.

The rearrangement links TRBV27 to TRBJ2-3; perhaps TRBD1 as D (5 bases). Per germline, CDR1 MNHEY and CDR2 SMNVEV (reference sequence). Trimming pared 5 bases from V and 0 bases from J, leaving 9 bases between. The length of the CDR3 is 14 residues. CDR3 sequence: CASSKQDSTDTQYF. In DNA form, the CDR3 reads TGTGCCAGCAGTAAACAGGACAGCACAGATACGCAGTATTTT.

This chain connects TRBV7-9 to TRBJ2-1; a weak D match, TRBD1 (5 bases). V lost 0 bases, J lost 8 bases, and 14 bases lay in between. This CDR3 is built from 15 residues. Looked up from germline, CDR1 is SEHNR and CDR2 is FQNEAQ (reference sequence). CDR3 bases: TGTGCCAGCAGCTTAGCGCGGTGGGGCAGGGATGAGCAGTTCTTC. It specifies CASSLARWGRDEQFF. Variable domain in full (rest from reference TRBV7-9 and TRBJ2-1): DTGVSQNPRHKITKRGQNVTFRCDPISEHNRLYWYRQTLGQGPEFLTYFQNEAQLEKSRLLSDRFSAERPKGSFSTLEIQRTEQGDSAMYLCASSLARWGRDEQFFGPGTRLTVL.

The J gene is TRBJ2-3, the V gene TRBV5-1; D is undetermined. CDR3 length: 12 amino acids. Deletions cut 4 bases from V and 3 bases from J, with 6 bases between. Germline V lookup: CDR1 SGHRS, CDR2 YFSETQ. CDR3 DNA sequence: TGCGCCAGCAGCGACACAACAGATACGCAGTATTTT. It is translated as CASSDTTDTQYF.

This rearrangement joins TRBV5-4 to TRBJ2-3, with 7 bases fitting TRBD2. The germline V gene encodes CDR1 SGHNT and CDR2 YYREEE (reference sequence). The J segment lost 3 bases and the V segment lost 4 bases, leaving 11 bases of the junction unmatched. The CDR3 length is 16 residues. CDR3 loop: CASSNSGGIGTDTQYF. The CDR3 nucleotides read TGTGCCAGCAGCAACTCCGGGGGGATTGGAACAGATACGCAGTATTTT.